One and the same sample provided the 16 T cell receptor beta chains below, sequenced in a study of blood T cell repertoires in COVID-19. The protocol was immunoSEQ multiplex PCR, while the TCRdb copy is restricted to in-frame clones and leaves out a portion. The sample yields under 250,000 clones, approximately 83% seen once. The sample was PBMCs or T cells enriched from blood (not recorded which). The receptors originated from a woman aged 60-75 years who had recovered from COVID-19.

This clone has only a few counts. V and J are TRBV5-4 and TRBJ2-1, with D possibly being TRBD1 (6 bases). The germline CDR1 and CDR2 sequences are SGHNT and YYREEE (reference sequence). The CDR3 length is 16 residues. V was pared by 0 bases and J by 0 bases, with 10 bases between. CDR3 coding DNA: TGTGCCAGCAGCTTGGATGGGGGCAGCTCCTACAATGAGCAGTTCTTC. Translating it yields CASSLDGGSSYNEQFF.

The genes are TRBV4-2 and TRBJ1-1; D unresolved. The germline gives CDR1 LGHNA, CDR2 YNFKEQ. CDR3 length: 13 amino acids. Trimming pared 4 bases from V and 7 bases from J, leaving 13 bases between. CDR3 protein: CASSLRSSDEAFF. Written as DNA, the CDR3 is TGTGCCAGCAGCCTGAGGTCCTCAGATGAAGCTTTCTTT.

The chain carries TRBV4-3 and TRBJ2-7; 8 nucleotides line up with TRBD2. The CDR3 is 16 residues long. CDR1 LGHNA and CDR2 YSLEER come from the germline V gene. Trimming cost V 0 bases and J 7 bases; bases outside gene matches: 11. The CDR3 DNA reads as TGCGCCAGCAGCCAAGATTTTAACGGGGGGGCCTCGGAGCAGTACTTC. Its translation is CASSQDFNGGASEQYF.

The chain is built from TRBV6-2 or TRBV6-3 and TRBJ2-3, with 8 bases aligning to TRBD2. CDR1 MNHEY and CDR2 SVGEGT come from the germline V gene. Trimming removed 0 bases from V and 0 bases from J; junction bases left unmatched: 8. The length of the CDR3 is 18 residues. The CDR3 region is CASSYSSRLAHSTDTQYF. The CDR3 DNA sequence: TGTGCCAGCAGTTACTCTTCCCGACTAGCGCATAGCACAGATACGCAGTATTTT.

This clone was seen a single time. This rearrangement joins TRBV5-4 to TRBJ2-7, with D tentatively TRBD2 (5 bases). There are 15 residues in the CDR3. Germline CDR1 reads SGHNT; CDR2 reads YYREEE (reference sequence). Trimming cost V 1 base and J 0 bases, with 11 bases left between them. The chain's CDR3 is CASSLFRRASYEQYF. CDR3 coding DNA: TGTGCCAGCAGCTTGTTTCGGCGGGCCTCCTACGAGCAGTACTTC.

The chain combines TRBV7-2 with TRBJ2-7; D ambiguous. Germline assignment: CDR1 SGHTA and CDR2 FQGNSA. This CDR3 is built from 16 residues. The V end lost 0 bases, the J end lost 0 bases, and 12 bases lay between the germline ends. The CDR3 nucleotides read TGTGCCAGCAGCTTAGCCCCAGGCCTCAGCTCCTACGAGCAGTACTTC. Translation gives CASSLAPGLSSYEQYF. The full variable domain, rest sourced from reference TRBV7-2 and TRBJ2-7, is GAGVSQSPSNKVTEKGKDVELRCDPISGHTALYWYRQSLGQGLEFLIYFQGNSAPDKSGLPSDRFSAERTGGSVSTLTIQRTQQEDSAVYLCASSLAPGLSSYEQYFGPGTRLTVT.

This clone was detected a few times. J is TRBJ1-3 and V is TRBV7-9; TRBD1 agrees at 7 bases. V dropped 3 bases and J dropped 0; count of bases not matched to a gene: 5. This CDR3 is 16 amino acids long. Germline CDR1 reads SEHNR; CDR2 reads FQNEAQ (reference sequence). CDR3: CASSFSTGVSGNTIYF. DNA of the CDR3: TGTGCCAGCAGCTTCAGTACAGGGGTCTCTGGAAACACCATATATTTT.

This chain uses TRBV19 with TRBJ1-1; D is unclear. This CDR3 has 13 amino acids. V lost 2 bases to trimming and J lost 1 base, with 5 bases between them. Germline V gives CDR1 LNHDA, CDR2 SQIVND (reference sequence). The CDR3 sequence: CASSISQNTEAFF. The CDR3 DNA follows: TGTGCCAGTAGTATATCCCAGAACACTGAAGCTTTCTTT. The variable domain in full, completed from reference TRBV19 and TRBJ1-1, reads DGGITQSPKYLFRKEGQNVTLSCEQNLNHDAMYWYRQDPGQGLRLIYYSQIVNDFQKGDIAEGYSVSREKKESFPLTVTSAQKNPTAFYLCASSISQNTEAFFGQGTRLTVV.

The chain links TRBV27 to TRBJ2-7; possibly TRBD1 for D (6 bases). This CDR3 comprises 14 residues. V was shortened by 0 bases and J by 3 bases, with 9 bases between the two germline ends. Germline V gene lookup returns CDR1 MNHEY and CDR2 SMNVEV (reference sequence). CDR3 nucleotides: TGTGCCAGCAGTTTATCCGCACAGGGCTACGAGCAGTACTTC. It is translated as CASSLSAQGYEQYF.

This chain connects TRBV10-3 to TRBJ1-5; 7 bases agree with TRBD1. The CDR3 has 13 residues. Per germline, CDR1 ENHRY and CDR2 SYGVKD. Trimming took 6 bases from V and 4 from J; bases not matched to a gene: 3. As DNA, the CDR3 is TGTGCCATCAGCTGGGACAGTAATCAGCCCCAGCATTTT. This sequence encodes CAISWDSNQPQHF.

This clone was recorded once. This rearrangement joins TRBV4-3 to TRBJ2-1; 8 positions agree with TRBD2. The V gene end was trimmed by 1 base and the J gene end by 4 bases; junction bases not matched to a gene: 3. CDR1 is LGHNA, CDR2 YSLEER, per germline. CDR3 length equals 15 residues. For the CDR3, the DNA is TGCGCCAGCAGCCAAGGGCGGGGGGCTTACAATGAGCAGTTCTTC. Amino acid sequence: CASSQGRGAYNEQFF.

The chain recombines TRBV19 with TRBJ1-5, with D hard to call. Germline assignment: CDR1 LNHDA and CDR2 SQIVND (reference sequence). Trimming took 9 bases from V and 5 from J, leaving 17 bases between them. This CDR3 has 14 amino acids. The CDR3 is CARYGRVQDQPQHF. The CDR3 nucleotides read TGTGCCAGGTATGGGAGGGTCCAGGATCAGCCCCAGCATTTT. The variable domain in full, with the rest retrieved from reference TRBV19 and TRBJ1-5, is DGGITQSPKYLFRKEGQNVTLSCEQNLNHDAMYWYRQDPGQGLRLIYYSQIVNDFQKGDIAEGYSVSREKKESFPLTVTSAQKNPTAFYLCARYGRVQDQPQHFGDGTRLSIL.

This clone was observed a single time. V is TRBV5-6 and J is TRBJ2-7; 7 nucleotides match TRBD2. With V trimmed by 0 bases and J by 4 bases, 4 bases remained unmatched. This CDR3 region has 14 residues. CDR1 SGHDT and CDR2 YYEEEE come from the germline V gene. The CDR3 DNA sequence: TGTGCCAGCAGCTTGGGGGGAGGGGTATACGAGCAGTACTTC. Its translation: CASSLGGGVYEQYF.

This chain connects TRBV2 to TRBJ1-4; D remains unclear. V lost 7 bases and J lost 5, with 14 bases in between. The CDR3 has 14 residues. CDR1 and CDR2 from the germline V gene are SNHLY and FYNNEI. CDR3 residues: CASNRPPENEKLFF. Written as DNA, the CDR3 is TGTGCCAGCAATCGACCTCCGGAGAATGAAAAACTGTTTTTT.

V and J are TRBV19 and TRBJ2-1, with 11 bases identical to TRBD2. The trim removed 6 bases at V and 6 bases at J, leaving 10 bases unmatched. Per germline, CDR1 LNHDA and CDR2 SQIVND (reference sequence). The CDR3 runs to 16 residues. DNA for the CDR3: TGTGCCAGTAGCCATGCCCGCCTAGCGGGAGGCAATGAGCAGTTCTTC. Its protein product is CASSHARLAGGNEQFF.

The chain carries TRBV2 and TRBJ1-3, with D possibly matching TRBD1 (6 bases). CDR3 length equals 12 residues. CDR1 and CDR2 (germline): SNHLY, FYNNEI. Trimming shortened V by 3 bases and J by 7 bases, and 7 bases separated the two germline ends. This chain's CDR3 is CASSDQGNTIYF. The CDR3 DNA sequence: TGTGCCAGCAGTGATCAGGGGAACACCATATATTTT.